A selection of T cell receptor beta chains follows, all from one sample in a study of T cells after yellow fever vaccination. TCRdb reanalysed the 5' RACE reads using MiXCR and keeps one entry per CDR3 protein. Of about 260,000 distinct CDR3 sequences listed, over 10% are singletons. The sample in question was CD4+ T cells sorted from PBMCs, obtained 45 days after the yellow fever booster vaccination. Receptors originate from a man aged 30-40 years who received the YFV17D yellow fever vaccine. Both conserved end residues are part of each CDR3. Fields, in order: clone size, V gene, D gene, J gene, CDR3 DNA, CDR3 protein. The D gene is left open where the match is weak. Clone sizes are given selectively: once, few, many, or a class where the clone is expanded.

clone size: .
V gene: TRBV7-4
D gene: TRBD2
J gene: TRBJ2-1
CDR3 DNA: TGTGCCAGCAGCTTCGGGACTAGCGGGATGTATGAGCAGTTCTTC
CDR3 protein: CASSFGTSGMYEQFF

clone size: .
V gene: TRBV12-3/TRBV12-4
D gene: TRBD1
J gene: TRBJ2-3
CDR3 DNA: TGTGCCAGCAGGGCAGGACAGGGTGTGGATACGCAGTATTTT
CDR3 protein: CASRAGQGVDTQYF

clone size: few
V gene: TRBV29-1
D gene: .
J gene: TRBJ1-1
CDR3 DNA: TGCAGCGTACAGGGAGGTGGCACTGAAGCTTTCTTT
CDR3 protein: CSVQGGGTEAFF

clone size: many
V gene: TRBV7-2
D gene: .
J gene: TRBJ1-5
CDR3 DNA: TGTGCCAGCAGCTTAGTCCCAGGGAGAGACGGCCAGCCCCAGCATTTT
CDR3 protein: CASSLVPGRDGQPQHF

clone size: few
V gene: TRBV18
D gene: .
J gene: TRBJ2-7
CDR3 DNA: TGTGCCAGCTCACCGGTTAATAAGGCCTACGAGCAGTACTTC
CDR3 protein: CASSPVNKAYEQYF

clone size: few
V gene: TRBV18
D gene: TRBD2
J gene: TRBJ2-7
CDR3 DNA: TGTGCCAGCTCACCAACTAGCGGAGCTGGATACGAGCAGTACTTC
CDR3 protein: CASSPTSGAGYEQYF

clone size: few
V gene: TRBV12-5
D gene: .
J gene: TRBJ2-1
CDR3 DNA: TGTGCTAGTGGTTCGAACCCCGGGACTGGGGCTTCGAGGGAGCAGTTCTTC
CDR3 protein: CASGSNPGTGASREQFF

clone size: .
V gene: TRBV5-1
D gene: .
J gene: TRBJ1-3
CDR3 DNA: TGCGCCAGCACCCTCGAGCCCGAAGGAAACACCATATATTTT
CDR3 protein: CASTLEPEGNTIYF

clone size: .
V gene: TRBV6-1
D gene: .
J gene: TRBJ1-2
CDR3 DNA: TGTGCCAGCAGCCCGGCATGGAGTTTTAACTATGGCTACACCTTC
CDR3 protein: CASSPAWSFNYGYTF

clone size: few
V gene: TRBV5-1
D gene: TRBD1
J gene: TRBJ2-5
CDR3 DNA: TGCGCCAGCACCCCGGGACAGGGTTACGAGACCCAGTACTTC
CDR3 protein: CASTPGQGYETQYF

clone size: many
V gene: TRBV7-2
D gene: TRBD2
J gene: TRBJ2-1
CDR3 DNA: TGTGCCAGCAGCTTAGGGACTAGCGGAAGCTCCTACAATGAGCAGTTCTTC
CDR3 protein: CASSLGTSGSSYNEQFF

clone size: .
V gene: TRBV5-1
D gene: TRBD1
J gene: TRBJ2-7
CDR3 DNA: TGCGCCAGCAGCCCAGGACAGGGGGGTTCTAAGGAGTACTTC
CDR3 protein: CASSPGQGGSKEYF

clone size: .
V gene: TRBV6-1
D gene: .
J gene: TRBJ2-1
CDR3 DNA: TGTGCCAGCACCCCTGACGCCGGTGGCAATGAGCAGTTCTTC
CDR3 protein: CASTPDAGGNEQFF

clone size: .
V gene: TRBV20-1
D gene: TRBD1
J gene: TRBJ1-2
CDR3 DNA: TGCAGTGCTACGACTGGACAGGGCTTGAGCTACACCTTC
CDR3 protein: CSATTGQGLSYTF